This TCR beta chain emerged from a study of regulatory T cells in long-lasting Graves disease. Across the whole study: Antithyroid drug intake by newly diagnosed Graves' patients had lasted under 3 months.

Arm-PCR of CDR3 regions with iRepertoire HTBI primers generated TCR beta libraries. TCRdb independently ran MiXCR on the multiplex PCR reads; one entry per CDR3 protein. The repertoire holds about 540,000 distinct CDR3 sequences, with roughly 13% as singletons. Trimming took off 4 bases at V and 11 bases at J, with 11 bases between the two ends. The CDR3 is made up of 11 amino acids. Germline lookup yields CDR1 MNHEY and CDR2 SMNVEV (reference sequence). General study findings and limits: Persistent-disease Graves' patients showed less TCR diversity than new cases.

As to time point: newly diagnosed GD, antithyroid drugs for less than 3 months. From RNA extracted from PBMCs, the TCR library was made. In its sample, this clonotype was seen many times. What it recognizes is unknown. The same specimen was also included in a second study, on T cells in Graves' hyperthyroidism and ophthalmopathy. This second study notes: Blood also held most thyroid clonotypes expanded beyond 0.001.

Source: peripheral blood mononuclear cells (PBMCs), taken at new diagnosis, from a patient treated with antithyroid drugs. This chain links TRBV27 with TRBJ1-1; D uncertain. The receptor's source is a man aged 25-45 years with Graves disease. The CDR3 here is CASSSGGRAFF. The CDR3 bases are TGTGCCAGCAGTTCGGGAGGGCGCGCTTTCTTT.